This T cell receptor beta chain comes out of a study of control samples from healthy donors and cancer patients. Using immunoSEQ multiplex PCR, the repertoire was profiled, and TCRdb retains in-frame clones only, with some absent. The sample has about 250,000 clones, over 75% seen once. Trimming pared 4 bases from V and 2 bases from J, leaving 5 bases between. Germline V gene data show CDR1 as DFQATT and CDR2 as SNEGSKA (reference sequence). This CDR3 contains 11 residues. The V gene is TRBV20-1, the J gene TRBJ1-2; D gene ambiguous. The sequenced sample consisted of PBMCs. The TCR sequence derives from a woman in her sixties or seventies with lung cancer. The CDR3 bases are TGCAGTGCTAACAGAAACTATGGCTACACCTTC. It is translated as CSANRNYGYTF.